These 21 T cell receptor beta chains came from one sample sequenced in a study of beta chain features in type 1 diabetes. Study results and caveats: Researchers report that Type 1 diabetes patients had moderately but significantly shorter TCRB CDR3s across all four CD4+ subsets.

The sequenced template was cDNA made from the entire isolated RNA. Libraries were prepared by immunoSEQ multiplex PCR; TCRdb keeps only in-frame clonotypes and omits some of them. Of roughly 340,000 clones in the sample, around 12% were seen once. These TCRs' antigens remain unknown. Sample: naive CD4+ T cells from blood. The receptors were gathered from a woman aged 18-30 years with type 1 diabetes.

This chain uses TRBV11-2 with TRBJ2-6; D gene uncertain. Trimming pared 5 bases from V and 4 bases from J, leaving 12 bases between. The CDR3 loop spans 15 amino acids. The germline V gene has CDR1 SGHAT and CDR2 FQNNGV. The CDR3 is CASSPRVLGANVLTF. The CDR3, as DNA: TGTGCCAGCAGCCCGCGTGTCCTAGGGGCCAACGTCCTGACTTTC. Based on the CDR3 plus reference TRBV11-2 and TRBJ2-6, the full variable domain is EAGVAQSPRYKIIEKRQSVAFWCNPISGHATLYWYQQILGQGPKLLIQFQNNGVVDDSQLPKDRFSAERLKGVDSTLKIQPAKLEDSAVYLCASSPRVLGANVLTFGAGSRLTVL.

The chain combines TRBV9 with TRBJ2-2; 9 bases fit TRBD2. The junction had 3 bases not matched to a gene; V was cut back by 6 bases and J by 0 bases. Per germline, CDR1 SGDLS and CDR2 YYNGEE. The CDR3 length is 15 residues. CDR3 coding DNA: TGTGCCAGCACTGCGGGGGGGTCGAACACCGGGGAGCTGTTTTTT. Residues: CASTAGGSNTGELFF.

The table lists this clone with a few counts. The rearrangement uses TRBV30 and TRBJ1-1; D is ambiguous. The CDR3 is 14 residues long. Germline CDR1 and CDR2: GTSNPN and SVGIG (reference sequence). Trimming took off 3 bases at V and 1 base at J, with 12 bases between the two ends. The CDR3 coding sequence is TGTGCCTGGAGGGCCCGGAGGAGGAACACTGAAGCTTTCTTT. It is translated as CAWRARRRNTEAFF.

V and J are TRBV9 and TRBJ2-2, with D unclear. There are 14 residues in the CDR3. Germline assignment: CDR1 SGDLS and CDR2 YYNGEE. The germline V and J ends were trimmed by 1 base and 1 base, with 5 bases remaining between them. The CDR3 DNA reads as TGTGCCAGCAGCGTACGACAGAACACCGGGGAGCTGTTTTTT. This codes for CASSVRQNTGELFF.

This clone has a handful of counts. J is TRBJ2-7 and V is TRBV4-3; no clear D. V was cut by 4 bases and J by 7 bases, with 20 bases left in between. Germline CDR1 LGHNA, CDR2 YSLEER. This CDR3 contains 15 residues. Here the CDR3 reads CASSLHNSPLEEQYF. CDR3 nucleotide sequence: TGCGCCAGCAGCCTTCACAACTCTCCCTTGGAGGAGCAGTACTTC.

This clone was seen a handful of times. This rearrangement joins TRBV28 to TRBJ1-5; D is perhaps TRBD1 (5 bases). The CDR3 has 12 amino acids. V was shortened by 7 bases and J by 7 bases, with 11 bases between the two germline ends. The germline V gene has CDR1 MDHEN and CDR2 SYDVKM. CDR3 in amino acids: CASTPGRQPQHF. DNA of the CDR3: TGTGCCAGCACTCCAGGGAGGCAGCCCCAGCATTTT.

The chain carries TRBV25-1 and TRBJ1-2; D is possibly TRBD1 (5 bases). Trimming took off 4 bases at V and 6 bases at J, with 12 bases between the two ends. The germline CDR1 and CDR2 sequences are MGHDK and SYGVNS. This CDR3 has 13 amino acids. CDR3 coding DNA: TGTGCCAGCAGTGTCGCAGGGAGGCATGGCTACACCTTC. The encoded protein is CASSVAGRHGYTF.

V is TRBV5-1 and J is TRBJ2-3, with 8 bases lining up with TRBD1. The CDR3 runs to 14 residues. Germline trimming cut 4 bases from V and 2 bases from J; bases unmatched to any gene: 3. Germline CDR1 SGHRS, CDR2 YFSETQ. CDR3 DNA sequence: TGCGCCAGCAGCCCGGGACAGGTCACAGATACGCAGTATTTT. Amino acids: CASSPGQVTDTQYF.

The chain links TRBV29-1 to TRBJ1-1; 8 positions agree with TRBD1. With 8 bases clipped from V and 1 base from J, the junction kept 3 bases outside the gene matches. The CDR3 has 12 amino acids. Germline values: CDR1 SQVTM, CDR2 ANQGSEA. The CDR3 DNA sequence: TGCAGCTTGACAGGGGCGAACACTGAAGCTTTCTTT. It translates to CSLTGANTEAFF.

The chain joins TRBV29-1 to TRBJ2-5, with 8 bases lining up with TRBD1. Germline V gene data show CDR1 as SQVTM and CDR2 as ANQGSEA. After removal of 1 base from V and 6 bases from J, the junction contained 7 bases not matched to a gene. The CDR3 sequence is 14 residues long. This CDR3 is CSVEGTGKLKTQYF. DNA for the CDR3: TGCAGCGTTGAAGGGACAGGGAAACTGAAGACCCAGTACTTC.

The chain uses TRBV4-2 and TRBJ2-3; TRBD2 matches at 9 bases. The germline V gene has CDR1 LGHNA and CDR2 YNFKEQ. This CDR3 is built from 15 residues. J lost 7 bases, V lost 5 bases, and 10 bases had no gene match. In DNA form, the CDR3 reads TGTGCCAGCAGCTTAGAACAGCGGGAGGCATATACGCAGTATTTT. Encoded protein: CASSLEQREAYTQYF.

As to this clone: This sample also contains other DNA sequences that code for the same CDR3. The chain couples TRBV28 to TRBJ2-7; no clear D gene. The V and J ends lost 5 bases and 4 bases respectively, with 9 bases between them. Germline CDR1 MDHEN, CDR2 SYDVKM. This CDR3 has 12 amino acids. The CDR3 DNA reads as TGTGCCAGCAGTAGACTTGGGTACGAGCAGTACTTC. Translating it yields CASSRLGYEQYF.

The table lists this clone with a few counts. The chain uses TRBV27 and TRBJ1-5; 7 positions match TRBD1. The J segment lost 0 bases and the V segment lost 6 bases, leaving 2 bases of the junction unmatched. Germline CDR1 and CDR2: MNHEY and SMNVEV (reference sequence). The CDR3 consists of 14 residues. The CDR3 is CASRQGNSNQPQHF. The CDR3 bases are TGTGCCAGCAGACAGGGGAATAGCAATCAGCCCCAGCATTTT.

This clone has just a few counts. The chain uses TRBV7-2 and TRBJ2-1, with 7 nucleotides matching TRBD2. In germline, CDR1 is SGHTA, CDR2 FQGNSA. The CDR3 consists of 16 residues. The trim removed 6 bases at V and 0 bases at J, leaving 8 bases unmatched. The CDR3 DNA reads TGTGCCAGCAGGAGCGGGATTTCGAGCTCCTACAATGAGCAGTTCTTC. It encodes CASRSGISSSYNEQFF. Together with reference TRBV7-2 and TRBJ2-1, the CDR3 gives the full variable domain: GAGVSQSPSNKVTEKGKDVELRCDPISGHTALYWYRQSLGQGLEFLIYFQGNSAPDKSGLPSDRFSAERTGGSVSTLTIQRTQQEDSAVYLCASRSGISSSYNEQFFGPGTRLTVL.

V gene TRBV11-2 combines with J gene TRBJ1-6; D is undetermined. The CDR3 extends over 16 amino acids. Looked up from germline, CDR1 is SGHAT and CDR2 is FQNNGV. V gave up 1 base and J gave up 8 bases, with 15 bases separating them. The CDR3 bases are TGTGCCAGCAGCTTAGGGCCTTTACGGGGATATTCACCCCTCCACTTT. As protein: CASSLGPLRGYSPLHF.

This clone occurred a few times. The CDR3, as DNA: TGTGCCAGCATCAGGGCCCTCAATCAGCCCCAGCATTTT. Amino acids: CASIRALNQPQHF. V usage is TRBV28 and J usage is TRBJ1-5; D might be TRBD1 (5 bases). The CDR3 contains 13 residues. Germline loops: CDR1 MDHEN, CDR2 SYDVKM. V was shortened by 7 bases and J by 3 bases, with 10 bases between the two germline ends.

The V call is TRBV25-1, the J call TRBJ1-4, with D possibly matching TRBD1 (5 bases). This CDR3 is 14 amino acids long. The germline V gene encodes CDR1 MGHDK and CDR2 SYGVNS. Trimming pared 4 bases from V and 0 bases from J, leaving 6 bases between. DNA of the CDR3: TGTGCCAGCAGTGCGACAGCAACTAATGAAAAACTGTTTTTT. Protein: CASSATATNEKLFF.

The genes are TRBV18 and TRBJ2-7; 9 positions agree with TRBD1. V shed 3 bases, J shed 5 bases, and the junction held 14 bases outside the gene matches. This CDR3 comprises 17 residues. CDR1 and CDR2 from the germline V gene are KGHSH and LQKENI. The CDR3: CASSPPNGDRVLNEQYF. CDR3 nucleotide sequence: TGTGCCAGCTCACCGCCCAACGGGGACAGGGTTTTAAACGAGCAGTACTTC.

This chain joins TRBV4-1 and TRBJ2-7, with TRBD1 matching 8 bases. V lost 1 base to trimming and J lost 4 bases; unmatched junction nucleotides: 3. CDR3 length equals 14 residues. Germline values: CDR1 MGHRA, CDR2 YSYEKL. In DNA, the CDR3 is TGCGCCAGCAGCCAAGTGTGGACAGGGTACGAGCAGTACTTC. As protein: CASSQVWTGYEQYF.

The chain has TRBV29-1 and TRBJ2-7, with 9 bases lining up with TRBD2. There are 14 residues in the CDR3. Germline assignment: CDR1 SQVTM and CDR2 ANQGSEA. With V trimmed by 3 bases and J by 0 bases, 3 bases remained unmatched. CDR3 loop: CSVEELAGSYEQYF. Written as DNA, the CDR3 is TGCAGCGTTGAGGAACTAGCGGGCTCCTACGAGCAGTACTTC.

This clone was recorded a few times. The sample has other DNA sequences that encode this CDR3 too. The chain employs TRBV7-9 and TRBJ1-1; unclear D gene. Germline assignment: CDR1 SEHNR and CDR2 FQNEAQ (reference sequence). V dropped 4 bases and J dropped 0 bases, with 12 bases sitting between them. This CDR3 contains 15 residues. In nucleotides, the CDR3 is TGTGCCAGCAGCTCTAGAGGGTCAATGAACACTGAAGCTTTCTTT. Translating it yields CASSSRGSMNTEAFF.